Included here is one T cell receptor (beta chain) sequence, with context. The antigen remains unidentified. Germline loops: CDR1 SGHTA, CDR2 FQGNSA. V lost 5 bases, J lost 9 bases, and 4 bases stayed unmatched. This CDR3 is built from 12 residues. The sample originates from a study of post-analysis software for immune sequencing data. Study-wide results and limits: Controls had lower frequencies than patients of 4 or 5 TRBV segments, which included TRBV5-6, TRBV5-1 and TRBV20-1. Under F measure analysis, samples from one preparation batch co-clustered strongly.

Unique molecular identifiers tagged the TCR beta cDNA libraries. TCRdb independently ran MiXCR on the PCR reads; one entry per CDR3 protein. Of hundreds of thousands of distinct CDR3 sequences listed, less than 35% were seen once; the top ten hold roughly 0.57%. Sequenced: blood. The clonotype was recovered from a girl aged 5 to 17 with multiple sclerosis. This chain uses TRBV7-2 with TRBJ2-3, with 8 bases matching TRBD1. The CDR3 reads CASSPNRGTQYF. The CDR3, as DNA: TGTGCCAGCAGCCCCAACAGGGGGACGCAGTATTTT.